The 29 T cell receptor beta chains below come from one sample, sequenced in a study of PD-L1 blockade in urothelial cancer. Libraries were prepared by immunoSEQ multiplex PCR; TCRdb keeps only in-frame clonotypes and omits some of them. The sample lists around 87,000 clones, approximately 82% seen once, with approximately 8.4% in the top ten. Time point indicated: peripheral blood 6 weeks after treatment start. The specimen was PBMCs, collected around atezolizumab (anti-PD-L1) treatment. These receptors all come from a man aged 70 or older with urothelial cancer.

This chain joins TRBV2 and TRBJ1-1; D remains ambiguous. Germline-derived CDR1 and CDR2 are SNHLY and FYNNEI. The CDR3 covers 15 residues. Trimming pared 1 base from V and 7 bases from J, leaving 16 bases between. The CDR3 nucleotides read TGTGCCAGCAGTGAAGTAGGTCGGGGTGCCGTTGAAGCTTTCTTT. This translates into CASSEVGRGAVEAFF. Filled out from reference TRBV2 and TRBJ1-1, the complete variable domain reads EPEVTQTPSHQVTQMGQEVILRCVPISNHLYFYWYRQILGQKVEFLVSFYNNEISEKSEIFDDQFSVERPDGSNFTLKIRSTKLEDSAMYFCASSEVGRGAVEAFFGQGTRLTVV.

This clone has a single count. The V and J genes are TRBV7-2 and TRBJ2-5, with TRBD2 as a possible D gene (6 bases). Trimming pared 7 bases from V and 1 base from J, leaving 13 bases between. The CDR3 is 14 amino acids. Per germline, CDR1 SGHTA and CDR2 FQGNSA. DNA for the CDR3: TGTGCCAGCACGTCGATGGGAGGCCAAGAGACCCAGTACTTC. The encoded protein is CASTSMGGQETQYF.

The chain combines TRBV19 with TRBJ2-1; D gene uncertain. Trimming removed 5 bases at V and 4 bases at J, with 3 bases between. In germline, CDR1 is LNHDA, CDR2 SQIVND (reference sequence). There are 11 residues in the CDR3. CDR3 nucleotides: TGTGCCAGTAGTTCATACAATGAGCAGTTCTTC. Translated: CASSSYNEQFF.

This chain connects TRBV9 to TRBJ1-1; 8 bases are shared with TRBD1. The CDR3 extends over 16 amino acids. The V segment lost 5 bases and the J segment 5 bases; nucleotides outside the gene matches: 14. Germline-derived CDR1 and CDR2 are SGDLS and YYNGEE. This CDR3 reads CASSESVSRGHTEAFF. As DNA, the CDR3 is TGTGCCAGCAGTGAATCAGTTAGCAGGGGGCATACTGAAGCTTTCTTT.

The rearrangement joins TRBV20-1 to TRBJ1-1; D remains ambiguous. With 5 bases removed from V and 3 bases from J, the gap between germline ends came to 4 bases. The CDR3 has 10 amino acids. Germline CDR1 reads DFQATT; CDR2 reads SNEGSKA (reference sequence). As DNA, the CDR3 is TGCAGTGCTTATTACACTGAAGCTTTCTTT. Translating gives CSAYYTEAFF.

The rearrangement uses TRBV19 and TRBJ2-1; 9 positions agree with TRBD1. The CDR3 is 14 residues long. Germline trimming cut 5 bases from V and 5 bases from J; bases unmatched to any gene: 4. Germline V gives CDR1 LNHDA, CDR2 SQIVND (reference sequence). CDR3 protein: CASSSRQGDNEQFF. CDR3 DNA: TGTGCCAGTAGTTCTCGACAGGGGGACAATGAGCAGTTCTTC. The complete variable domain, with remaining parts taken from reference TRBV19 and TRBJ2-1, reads DGGITQSPKYLFRKEGQNVTLSCEQNLNHDAMYWYRQDPGQGLRLIYYSQIVNDFQKGDIAEGYSVSREKKESFPLTVTSAQKNPTAFYLCASSSRQGDNEQFFGPGTRLTVL.

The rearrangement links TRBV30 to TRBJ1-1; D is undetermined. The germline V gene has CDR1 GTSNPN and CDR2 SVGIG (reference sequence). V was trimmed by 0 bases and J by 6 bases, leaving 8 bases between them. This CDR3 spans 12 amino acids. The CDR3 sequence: CAWSVRESEAFF. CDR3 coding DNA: TGTGCCTGGAGTGTACGGGAATCTGAAGCTTTCTTT. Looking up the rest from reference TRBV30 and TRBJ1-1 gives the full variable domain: SQTIHQWPATLVQPVGSPLSLECTVEGTSNPNLYWYRQAAGRGLQLLFYSVGIGQISSEVPQNLSASRPQDRQFILSSKKLLLSDSGFYLCAWSVRESEAFFGQGTRLTVV.

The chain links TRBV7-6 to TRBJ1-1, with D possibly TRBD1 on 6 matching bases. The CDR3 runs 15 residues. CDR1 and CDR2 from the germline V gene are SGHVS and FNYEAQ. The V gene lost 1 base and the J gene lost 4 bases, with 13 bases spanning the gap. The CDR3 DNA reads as TGTGCCAGCAGCTTAGGACCAGGGGCGCCCACTGAAGCTTTCTTT. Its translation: CASSLGPGAPTEAFF. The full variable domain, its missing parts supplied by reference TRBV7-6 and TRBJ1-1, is GAGVSQSPRYKVTKRGQDVALRCDPISGHVSLYWYRQALGQGPEFLTYFNYEAQQDKSGLPNDRFSAERPEGSISTLTIQRTEQRDSAMYRCASSLGPGAPTEAFFGQGTRLTVV.

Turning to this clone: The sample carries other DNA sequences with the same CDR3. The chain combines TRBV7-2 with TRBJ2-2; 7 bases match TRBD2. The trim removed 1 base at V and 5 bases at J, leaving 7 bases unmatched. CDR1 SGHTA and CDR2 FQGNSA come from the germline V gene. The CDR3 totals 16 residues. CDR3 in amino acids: CASSLVGGGNTGELFF. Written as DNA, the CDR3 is TGTGCCAGCAGCTTAGTTGGCGGGGGTAATACCGGGGAGCTGTTTTTT.

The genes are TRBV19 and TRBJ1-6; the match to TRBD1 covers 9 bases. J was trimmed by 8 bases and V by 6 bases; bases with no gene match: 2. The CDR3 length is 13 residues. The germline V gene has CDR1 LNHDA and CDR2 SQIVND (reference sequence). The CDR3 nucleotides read TGTGCCAGTAGGGACAGGGGATATTCACCCCTCCACTTT. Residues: CASRDRGYSPLHF.

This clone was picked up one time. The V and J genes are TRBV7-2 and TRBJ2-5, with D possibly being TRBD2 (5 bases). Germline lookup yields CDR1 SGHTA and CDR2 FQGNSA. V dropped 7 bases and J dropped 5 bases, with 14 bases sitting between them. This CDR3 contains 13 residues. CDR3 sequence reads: CASKLEWEETQYF. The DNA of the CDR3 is TGTGCCAGCAAACTTGAATGGGAGGAGACCCAGTACTTC. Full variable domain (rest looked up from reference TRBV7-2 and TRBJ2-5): GAGVSQSPSNKVTEKGKDVELRCDPISGHTALYWYRQSLGQGLEFLIYFQGNSAPDKSGLPSDRFSAERTGGSVSTLTIQRTQQEDSAVYLCASKLEWEETQYFGPGTRLLVL.

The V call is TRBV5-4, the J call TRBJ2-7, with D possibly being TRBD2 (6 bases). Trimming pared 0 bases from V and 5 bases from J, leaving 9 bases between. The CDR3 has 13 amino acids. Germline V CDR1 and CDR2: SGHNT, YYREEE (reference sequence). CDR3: CASSLATGDEQYF. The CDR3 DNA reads TGTGCCAGCAGCTTGGCGACGGGAGACGAGCAGTACTTC.

The chain's CDR3 is CASSLDRVPGNTIYF. CDR3 DNA sequence: TGTGCCAGCAGCTTAGATCGGGTCCCTGGAAACACCATATATTTT. The chain recombines TRBV7-2 with TRBJ1-3; D is ambiguous. V was shortened by 1 base and J by 2 bases, with 9 bases between the two germline ends. The CDR3 covers 15 residues. Germline CDR1 and CDR2: SGHTA and FQGNSA. The entire variable domain, with the rest obtained from reference TRBV7-2 and TRBJ1-3, is as follows: GAGVSQSPSNKVTEKGKDVELRCDPISGHTALYWYRQSLGQGLEFLIYFQGNSAPDKSGLPSDRFSAERTGGSVSTLTIQRTQQEDSAVYLCASSLDRVPGNTIYFGEGSWLTVV.

The CDR3 coding sequence is TGTGCCAGCAGTATTTATAGCGGGAGCGGAGAGACCCAGTACTTC. Protein product: CASSIYSGSGETQYF. The genes are TRBV9 and TRBJ2-5, with 9 bases aligning to TRBD2. This CDR3 is 15 amino acids long. Germline loops: CDR1 SGDLS, CDR2 YYNGEE. The V segment lost 5 bases and the J segment 4 bases; nucleotides outside the gene matches: 9. Full variable domain (remainder filled in from reference TRBV9 and TRBJ2-5): DSGVTQTPKHLITATGQRVTLRCSPRSGDLSVYWYQQSLDQGLQFLIQYYNGEERAKGNILERFSAQQFPDLHSELNLSSLELGDSALYFCASSIYSGSGETQYFGPGTRLLVL.

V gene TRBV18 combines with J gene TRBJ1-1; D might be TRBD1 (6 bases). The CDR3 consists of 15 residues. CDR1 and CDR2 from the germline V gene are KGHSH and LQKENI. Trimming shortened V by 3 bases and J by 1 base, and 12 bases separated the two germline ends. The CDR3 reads CASSPLTGKNTEAFF. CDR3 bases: TGTGCCAGCTCACCTCTGACAGGAAAGAACACTGAAGCTTTCTTT.

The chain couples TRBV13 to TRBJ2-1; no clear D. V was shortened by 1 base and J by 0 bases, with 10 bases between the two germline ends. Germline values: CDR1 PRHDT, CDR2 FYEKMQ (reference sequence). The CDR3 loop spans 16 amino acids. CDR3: CASSLARSRSYNEQFF. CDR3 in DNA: TGTGCCAGCAGCTTAGCTAGGAGCCGCTCCTACAATGAGCAGTTCTTC.

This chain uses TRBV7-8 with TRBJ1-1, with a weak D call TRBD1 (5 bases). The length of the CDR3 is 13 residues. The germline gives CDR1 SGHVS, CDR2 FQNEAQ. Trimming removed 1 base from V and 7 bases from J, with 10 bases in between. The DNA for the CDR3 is TGTGCCAGCAGCTTAGGGGGCCGACTTGAAGCTTTCTTT. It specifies CASSLGGRLEAFF.

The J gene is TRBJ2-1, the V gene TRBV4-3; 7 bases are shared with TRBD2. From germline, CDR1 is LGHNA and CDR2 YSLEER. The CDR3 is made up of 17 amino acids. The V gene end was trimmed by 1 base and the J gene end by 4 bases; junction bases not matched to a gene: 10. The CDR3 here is CASSQVTLAEIYNEQFF. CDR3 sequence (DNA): TGCGCCAGCAGCCAAGTAACGCTAGCGGAGATTTACAATGAGCAGTTCTTC.

Here the CDR3 DNA reads TGTGCTAGTGGCATAACAGGGGGCCGCACTGAAGCTTTCTTT. As protein: CASGITGGRTEAFF. The genes are TRBV12-5 and TRBJ1-1, with 9 bases fitting TRBD1. The V and J ends lost 6 bases and 4 bases, in that order; junction bases with no gene match: 6. This CDR3 comprises 14 residues. Germline values: CDR1 LGHNT, CDR2 FRNRAP.

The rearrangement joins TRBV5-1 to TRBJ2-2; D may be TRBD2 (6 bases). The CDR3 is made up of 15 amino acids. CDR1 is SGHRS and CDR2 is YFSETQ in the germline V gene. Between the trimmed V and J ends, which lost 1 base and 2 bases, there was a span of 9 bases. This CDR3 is CASSLWGVNTGELFF. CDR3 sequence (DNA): TGCGCCAGCAGCTTGTGGGGGGTTAACACCGGGGAGCTGTTTTTT.

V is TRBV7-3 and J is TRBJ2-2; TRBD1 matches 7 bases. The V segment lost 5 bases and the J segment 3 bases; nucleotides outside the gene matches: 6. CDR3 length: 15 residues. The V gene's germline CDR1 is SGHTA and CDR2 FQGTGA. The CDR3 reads CASSQQGLDTGELFF. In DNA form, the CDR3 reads TGTGCCAGCAGCCAACAGGGGTTGGACACCGGGGAGCTGTTTTTT.

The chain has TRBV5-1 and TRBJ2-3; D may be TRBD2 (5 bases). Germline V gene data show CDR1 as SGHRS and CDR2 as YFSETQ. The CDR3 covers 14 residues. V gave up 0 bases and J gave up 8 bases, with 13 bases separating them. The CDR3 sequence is CASSLASTGSTQYF. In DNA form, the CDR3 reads TGCGCCAGCAGCTTGGCCTCTACGGGAAGTACGCAGTATTTT. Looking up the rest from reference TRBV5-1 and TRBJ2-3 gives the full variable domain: KAGVTQTPRYLIKTRGQQVTLSCSPISGHRSVSWYQQTPGQGLQFLFEYFSETQRNKGNFPGRFSGRQFSNSRSEMNVSTLELGDSALYLCASSLASTGSTQYFGPGTRLTVL.

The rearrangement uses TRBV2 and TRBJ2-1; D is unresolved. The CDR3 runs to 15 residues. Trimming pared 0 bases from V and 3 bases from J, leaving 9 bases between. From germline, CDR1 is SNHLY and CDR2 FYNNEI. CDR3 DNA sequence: TGTGCCAGCAGTGAAGCGCTTGGCAACTACAATGAGCAGTTCTTC. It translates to CASSEALGNYNEQFF.

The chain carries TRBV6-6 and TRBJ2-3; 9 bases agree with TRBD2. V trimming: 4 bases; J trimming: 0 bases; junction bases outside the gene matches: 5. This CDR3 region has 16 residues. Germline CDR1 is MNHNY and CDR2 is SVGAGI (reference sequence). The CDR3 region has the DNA TGTGCCAGCAGTTTGACTAGCGGATCTAGCACAGATACGCAGTATTTT. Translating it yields CASSLTSGSSTDTQYF.

CDR3 DNA sequence: TGTGCCAGCACATCGAGCGGGGCTGGAGTCGGGGAGCTGTTTTTT. The encoded protein is CASTSSGAGVGELFF. V usage is TRBV2 and J usage is TRBJ2-2, with 7 positions matching TRBD2. CDR3 length: 15 residues. Losses at the gene ends were 7 bases for V and 7 bases for J; bases not matched to a gene: 12. Germline CDR1 SNHLY, CDR2 FYNNEI. The full variable domain, in which reference TRBV2 and TRBJ2-2 provide the parts outside the CDR3, is EPEVTQTPSHQVTQMGQEVILRCVPISNHLYFYWYRQILGQKVEFLVSFYNNEISEKSEIFDDQFSVERPDGSNFTLKIRSTKLEDSAMYFCASTSSGAGVGELFFGEGSRLTVL.

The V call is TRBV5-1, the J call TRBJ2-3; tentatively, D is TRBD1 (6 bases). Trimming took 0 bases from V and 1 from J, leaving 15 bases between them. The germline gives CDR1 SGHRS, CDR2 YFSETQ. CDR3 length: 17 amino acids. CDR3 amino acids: CASSLGVEGDRTDTQYF. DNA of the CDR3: TGCGCCAGCAGCTTGGGGGTTGAGGGGGACCGCACAGATACGCAGTATTTT.

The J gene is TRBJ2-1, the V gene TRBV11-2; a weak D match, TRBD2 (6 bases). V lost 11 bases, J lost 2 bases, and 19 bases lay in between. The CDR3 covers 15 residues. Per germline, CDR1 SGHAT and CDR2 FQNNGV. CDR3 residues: CASNTRGRTYNEQFF. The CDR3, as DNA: TGTGCCTCTAATACGCGGGGTAGGACCTACAATGAGCAGTTCTTC.

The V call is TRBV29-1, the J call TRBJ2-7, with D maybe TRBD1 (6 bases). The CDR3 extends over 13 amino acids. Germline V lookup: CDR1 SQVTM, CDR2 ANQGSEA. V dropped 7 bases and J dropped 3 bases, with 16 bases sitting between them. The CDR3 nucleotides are TGCAGCGCCAAAGGGCTGACAGGCTACGAGCAGTACTTC. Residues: CSAKGLTGYEQYF.

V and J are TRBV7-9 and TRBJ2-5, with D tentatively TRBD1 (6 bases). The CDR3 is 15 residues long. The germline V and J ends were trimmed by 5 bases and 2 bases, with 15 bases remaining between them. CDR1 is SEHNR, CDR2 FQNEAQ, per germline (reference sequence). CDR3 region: CASSPLLGAQETQYF. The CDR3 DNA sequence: TGTGCCAGCAGCCCCCTCTTGGGGGCGCAAGAGACCCAGTACTTC.